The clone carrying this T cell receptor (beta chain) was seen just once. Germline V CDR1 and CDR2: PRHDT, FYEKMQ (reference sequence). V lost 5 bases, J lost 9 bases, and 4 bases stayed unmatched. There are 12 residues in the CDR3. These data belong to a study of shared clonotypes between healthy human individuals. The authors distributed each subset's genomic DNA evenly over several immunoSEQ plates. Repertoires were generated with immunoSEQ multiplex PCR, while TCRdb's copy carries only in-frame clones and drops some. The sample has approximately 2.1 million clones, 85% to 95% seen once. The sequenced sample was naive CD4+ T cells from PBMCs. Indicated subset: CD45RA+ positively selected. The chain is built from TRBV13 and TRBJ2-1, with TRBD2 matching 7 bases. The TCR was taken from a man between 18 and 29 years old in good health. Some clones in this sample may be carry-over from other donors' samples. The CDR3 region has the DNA TGTGCCAGCAGCCTGACGGGGGGTGAGCAGTTCTTC. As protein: CASSLTGGEQFF.